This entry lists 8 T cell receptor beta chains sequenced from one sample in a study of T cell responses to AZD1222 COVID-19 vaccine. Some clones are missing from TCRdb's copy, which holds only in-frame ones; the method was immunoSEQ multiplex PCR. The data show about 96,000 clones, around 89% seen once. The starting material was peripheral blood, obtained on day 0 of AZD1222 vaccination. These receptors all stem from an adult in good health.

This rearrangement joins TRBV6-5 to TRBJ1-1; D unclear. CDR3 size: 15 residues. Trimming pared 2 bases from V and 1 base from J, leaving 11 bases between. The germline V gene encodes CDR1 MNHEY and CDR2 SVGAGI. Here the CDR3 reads CASSYGQLANTEAFF. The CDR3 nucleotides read TGTGCCAGCAGTTACGGGCAGCTAGCGAACACTGAAGCTTTCTTT.

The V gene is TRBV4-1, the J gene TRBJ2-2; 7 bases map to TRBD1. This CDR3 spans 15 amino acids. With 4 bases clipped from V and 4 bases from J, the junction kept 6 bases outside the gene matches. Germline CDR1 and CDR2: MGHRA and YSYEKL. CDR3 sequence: CASSPGQSGTGELFF. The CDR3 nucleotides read TGCGCCAGCAGCCCGGGACAGTCGGGCACCGGGGAGCTGTTTTTT.

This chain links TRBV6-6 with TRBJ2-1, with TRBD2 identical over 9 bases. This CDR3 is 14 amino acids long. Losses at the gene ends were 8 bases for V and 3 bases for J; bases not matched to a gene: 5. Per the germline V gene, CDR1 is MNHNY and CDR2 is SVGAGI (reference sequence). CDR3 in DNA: TGTGCCAGCGGTCGCGGGGGGGGCTACAATGAGCAGTTCTTC. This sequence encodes CASGRGGGYNEQFF.

This CDR3 is CAARETDYGYTF. Here the CDR3 DNA reads TGTGCGGCCAGGGAAACCGACTATGGCTACACCTTC. The chain couples TRBV10-3 to TRBJ1-2; D perhaps matches TRBD1 (5 bases). CDR1 and CDR2 from the germline V gene are ENHRY and SYGVKD. The CDR3 length is 12 residues.

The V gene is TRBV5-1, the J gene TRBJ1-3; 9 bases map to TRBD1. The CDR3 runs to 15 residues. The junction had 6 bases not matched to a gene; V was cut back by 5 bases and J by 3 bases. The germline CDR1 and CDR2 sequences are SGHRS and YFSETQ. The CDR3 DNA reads TGCGCCAGCAGTTTAAGGACAGGGGATGGAAACACCATATATTTT. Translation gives CASSLRTGDGNTIYF.

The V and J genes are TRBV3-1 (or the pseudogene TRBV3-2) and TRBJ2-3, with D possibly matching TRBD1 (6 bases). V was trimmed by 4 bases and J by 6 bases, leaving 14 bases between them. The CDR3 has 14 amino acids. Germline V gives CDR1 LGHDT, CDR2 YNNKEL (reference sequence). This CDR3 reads CASSRTVGSDTQYF. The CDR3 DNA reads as TGTGCCAGCAGCCGGACAGTGGGGAGTGATACGCAGTATTTT.

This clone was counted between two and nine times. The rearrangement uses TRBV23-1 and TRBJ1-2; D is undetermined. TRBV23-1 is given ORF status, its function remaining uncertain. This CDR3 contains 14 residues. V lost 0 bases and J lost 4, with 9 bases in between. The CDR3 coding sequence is TGCGCCAGCAGTCAATCGACGGGAGTCTATGGCTACACCTTC. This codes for CASSQSTGVYGYTF.

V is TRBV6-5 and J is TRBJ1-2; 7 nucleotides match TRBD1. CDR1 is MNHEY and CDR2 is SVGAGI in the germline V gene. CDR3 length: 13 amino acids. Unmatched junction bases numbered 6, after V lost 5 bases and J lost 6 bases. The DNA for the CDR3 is TGTGCCAGCAGTATACAGGGGATTCATGGCTACACCTTC. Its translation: CASSIQGIHGYTF.